Below are 17 T cell receptor beta chains sequenced from a single sample in a study of blood T cell repertoires in COVID-19. This table comes from immunoSEQ multiplex PCR, and its TCRdb copy is limited to in-frame clones, with some not included. The sample lists 300,000 to 350,000 clones, nearly 90% seen once, with approximately 4% in the top ten. The sequencing sample was made of PBMCs or T cells enriched from blood (not recorded which). These receptors were collected from a woman aged 18-29 years with acute COVID-19.

The chain couples TRBV6-5 to TRBJ1-1; possibly TRBD1 for D (6 bases). V was trimmed by 0 bases and J by 0 bases, leaving 11 bases between them. CDR3 length: 16 amino acids. Germline CDR1 reads MNHEY; CDR2 reads SVGAGI. The CDR3 loop reads CASSYSSAGVNTEAFF. CDR3 coding DNA: TGTGCCAGCAGTTACTCGAGTGCAGGGGTGAACACTGAAGCTTTCTTT.

This chain connects TRBV7-9 to TRBJ1-4; 10 bases are a match to TRBD1. The CDR3 totals 16 residues. Germline CDR1 is SEHNR and CDR2 is FQNEAQ (reference sequence). V trimming: 5 bases; J trimming: 1 base; junction bases outside the gene matches: 4. CDR3 amino acids: CASSTRTGGTNEKLFF. In DNA form, the CDR3 reads TGTGCCAGCAGCACCCGGACAGGGGGAACTAATGAAAAACTGTTTTTT. The full variable domain, in which reference TRBV7-9 and TRBJ1-4 provide the parts outside the CDR3, is DTGVSQNPRHKITKRGQNVTFRCDPISEHNRLYWYRQTLGQGPEFLTYFQNEAQLEKSRLLSDRFSAERPKGSFSTLEIQRTEQGDSAMYLCASSTRTGGTNEKLFFGSGTQLSVL.

This clone came up once. This specimen includes other DNA sequences encoding the same CDR3. For the CDR3, the DNA is TGCGCCAGCAGCCTCGGGCAGGGGAACTATGGCTACACCTTC. Residues: CASSLGQGNYGYTF. J is TRBJ1-2 and V is TRBV5-1, with D possibly being TRBD1 (6 bases). Per the germline V gene, CDR1 is SGHRS and CDR2 is YFSETQ. Trimming removed 4 bases at V and 2 bases at J, with 12 bases between. This CDR3 has 14 residues. Variable domain in full (rest from reference TRBV5-1 and TRBJ1-2): KAGVTQTPRYLIKTRGQQVTLSCSPISGHRSVSWYQQTPGQGLQFLFEYFSETQRNKGNFPGRFSGRQFSNSRSEMNVSTLELGDSALYLCASSLGQGNYGYTFGSGTRLTVV.

The chain joins TRBV29-1 to TRBJ1-5; TRBD1 matches 9 bases. The CDR3 sequence is 14 residues long. The germline V gene has CDR1 SQVTM and CDR2 ANQGSEA. Trimming took 5 bases from V and 5 from J; bases not matched to a gene: 7. The CDR3 spells CSVRGQGGDQPQHF. The CDR3 region has the DNA TGCAGCGTTAGGGGACAGGGAGGGGATCAGCCCCAGCATTTT.

This clone came up once. Here the CDR3 DNA reads TGTGCCAGCAGCGCTGGGGGGGGATCCTGGGAGACCCAGTACTTC. It codes for CASSAGGGSWETQYF. The chain uses TRBV9 and TRBJ2-5, with 7 bases lining up with TRBD2. Trimming cost V 3 bases and J 5 bases; bases outside gene matches: 10. CDR1 and CDR2 (germline): SGDLS, YYNGEE. CDR3 size: 15 residues.

The DNA of the CDR3 is TGTGCCAGCAGCTGGGGACAGACAATCCCGACCTACGAGCAGTACTTC. This translates into CASSWGQTIPTYEQYF. The chain recombines TRBV5-5 with TRBJ2-7, with 7 bases matching TRBD1. The CDR3 has 16 amino acids. Germline V gives CDR1 SGHKS, CDR2 YYEKEE (reference sequence). The junction had 11 bases not matched to a gene; V was cut back by 3 bases and J by 2 bases. The full variable domain, with the rest looked up from reference TRBV5-5 and TRBJ2-7, is DAGVTQSPTHLIKTRGQQVTLRCSPISGHKSVSWYQQVLGQGPQFIFQYYEKEERGRGNFPDRFSARQFPNYSSELNVNALLLGDSALYLCASSWGQTIPTYEQYFGPGTRLTVT.

This chain links TRBV4-1 with TRBJ2-3, with D perhaps matching TRBD2 (5 bases). The germline gives CDR1 MGHRA, CDR2 YSYEKL. V lost 4 bases to trimming and J lost 0 bases, with 11 bases between them. The CDR3 runs 15 residues. The CDR3 DNA follows: TGCGCCAGCAGCCCGGGGAGCGGTAGCACAGATACGCAGTATTTT. Encoded protein: CASSPGSGSTDTQYF.

The chain uses TRBV27 and TRBJ2-7, with 9 nucleotides matching TRBD1. The CDR3 contains 17 residues. Per the germline V gene, CDR1 is MNHEY and CDR2 is SMNVEV (reference sequence). J gave up 5 bases and V 6 bases, and 17 bases lay outside the gene matches. In nucleotides, the CDR3 is TGTGCCAGCAGCCGAAGGGGGGGGGACAGGGTGGTGCACGAGCAGTACTTC. Encoded protein: CASSRRGGDRVVHEQYF.

This chain's CDR3 is CASRGLAGTDTQYF. The DNA of the CDR3 is TGTGCCAGCAGGGGTCTAGCGGGCACAGATACGCAGTATTTT. The chain has TRBV27 and TRBJ2-3; 7 bases are shared with TRBD2. With V trimmed by 6 bases and J by 1 base, 4 bases remained unmatched. The CDR3 consists of 14 residues. CDR1 is MNHEY, CDR2 SMNVEV, per germline (reference sequence).

The rearrangement joins TRBV2 to TRBJ2-3, with D unresolved. Germline V CDR1 and CDR2: SNHLY, FYNNEI. V was clipped by 5 bases and J by 8 bases, with 20 bases between them. There are 15 residues in the CDR3. This CDR3 reads CASSLRPPGRSTQYF. CDR3 DNA: TGTGCCAGCAGTTTACGACCCCCGGGTCGAAGTACGCAGTATTTT.

CDR3 in amino acids: CASSLGQGNQPQHF. DNA for the CDR3: TGTGCCAGCAGCTTAGGACAGGGTAACCAGCCCCAGCATTTT. The chain has TRBV7-8 and TRBJ1-5; TRBD1 aligns across 7 bases. CDR3 length: 14 amino acids. V gave up 1 base and J gave up 7 bases; unmatched junction bases: 4. Germline CDR1 and CDR2: SGHVS and FQNEAQ.

The chain carries TRBV30 and TRBJ1-2; the match to TRBD1 covers 9 bases. Losses at the gene ends were 1 base for V and 1 base for J; bases not matched to a gene: 7. From germline, CDR1 is GTSNPN and CDR2 SVGIG (reference sequence). The CDR3 totals 16 residues. In DNA, the CDR3 is TGTGCCTGGAGTGGCGGCGGGACAGGGAATAACTATGGCTACACCTTC. This gives the protein CAWSGGGTGNNYGYTF. Full variable domain (rest looked up from reference TRBV30 and TRBJ1-2): SQTIHQWPATLVQPVGSPLSLECTVEGTSNPNLYWYRQAAGRGLQLLFYSVGIGQISSEVPQNLSASRPQDRQFILSSKKLLLSDSGFYLCAWSGGGTGNNYGYTFGSGTRLTVV.

The V and J genes are TRBV3-1 (or the pseudogene TRBV3-2) and TRBJ1-6; D call uncertain. The CDR3 extends over 16 amino acids. Germline-derived CDR1 and CDR2 are LGHDT and YNNKEL (reference sequence). With 4 bases removed from V and 0 bases from J, the gap between germline ends came to 10 bases. The CDR3 nucleotides are TGTGCCAGCAGCCCATATACGAGCTCCTATAATTCACCCCTCCACTTT. Protein product: CASSPYTSSYNSPLHF.

With respect to this clone: One junction end disagrees with the germline gene, perhaps due to a read error. The sample carries other DNA sequences with the same CDR3. V usage is TRBV7-9 and J usage is TRBJ1-1, with D perhaps matching TRBD1 (6 bases). The CDR3 covers 14 residues. Germline CDR1 reads SEHNR; CDR2 reads FQNEAQ (reference sequence). CDR3 in amino acids: CASSLQGMNTEAFF. The CDR3 region has the DNA TGTGCCAGCAGCTTACAGGGGATGAATACTGAAGCTTTCTTT.

The V gene is TRBV28, the J gene TRBJ2-5; 11 nucleotides line up with TRBD2. The CDR3 sequence is 18 residues long. The V gene's germline CDR1 is MDHEN and CDR2 SYDVKM. V was pared by 5 bases and J by 5 bases, with 16 bases of the junction left unmatched. The CDR3, as DNA: TGTGCCAGCAGTAATCCCCCTACTAGCGGGGGTGACGGTGAGACCCAGTACTTC. This translates into CASSNPPTSGGDGETQYF.

The chain recombines TRBV15 with TRBJ1-1; tentative D call: TRBD1 (6 bases). V lost 5 bases to trimming and J lost 7 bases, with 26 bases between them. Germline values: CDR1 LNHNV, CDR2 YYDKDF (reference sequence). The CDR3 has 17 residues. The CDR3 sequence: CATSRGGLAADKNEAFF. CDR3 DNA: TGTGCCACCAGCCGAGGGGGGCTTGCGGCAGATAAAAATGAAGCTTTCTTT.

The chain carries TRBV7-9 and TRBJ2-3, with D unclear. The V end was cut by 7 bases, the J end by 5 bases, with 4 bases between. Per germline, CDR1 SEHNR and CDR2 FQNEAQ (reference sequence). The CDR3 is 10 residues long. The CDR3 DNA reads TGTGCCAGCATTAGAGATACGCAGTATTTT. Encoded protein: CASIRDTQYF.